This T cell receptor (beta chain) was retrieved from a study of blood T cell repertoires in COVID-19. The data were produced by immunoSEQ multiplex PCR, yet TCRdb's version contains in-frame clones alone and is incomplete. The sample consists of roughly 460,000 clones, approximately 90% of them appearing once. CDR3 length: 18 amino acids. V was pared by 1 base and J by 1 base, with 10 bases of the junction left unmatched. Germline V gene data show CDR1 as SGDLS and CDR2 as YYNGEE. Sequenced input: peripheral blood. This TCR was recovered from a man between 18 and 29 years old with COVID-19, enrolled during active disease. The rearrangement uses TRBV9 and TRBJ2-3; TRBD2 aligns across 9 bases. The CDR3 region is CASSVSGPSGVGTDTQYF. The CDR3 region has the DNA TGTGCCAGCAGCGTATCCGGGCCTAGCGGGGTGGGCACAGATACGCAGTATTTT. The entire variable domain, with the rest obtained from reference TRBV9 and TRBJ2-3, is as follows: DSGVTQTPKHLITATGQRVTLRCSPRSGDLSVYWYQQSLDQGLQFLIQYYNGEERAKGNILERFSAQQFPDLHSELNLSSLELGDSALYFCASSVSGPSGVGTDTQYFGPGTRLTVL.